This T cell receptor beta chain was sequenced during a study of identical twins. Study-wide findings and caveats: It was possible that invariant MAIT and iNKT cells partly confounded the zero-insertion analyses. Modeled out-of-frame TCR alpha sharing in monozygotic twins fell below observed levels.

A note on this clonotype: The antigen is not known.

The V segment lost 0 bases and the J segment 8 bases; nucleotides outside the gene matches: 8. CDR1 and CDR2 from the germline V gene are ENHRY and SYGVKD. The CDR3 sequence is 17 residues long. TCRdb re-called the 5' RACE reads through MiXCR, storing one row per CDR3 protein. The sample carries around 1.7 million distinct CDR3 sequences, under 35% recorded once. Sequencing input: cord blood. V is TRBV10-3 and J is TRBJ2-3; 13 nucleotides match TRBD2. This TCR came from a newborn girl in good health. CDR3 bases: TGTGCCATCAGTGAGTCGGGAGTCGGGACTAGCGGGACTACGCAGTATTTT. Residues: CAISESGVGTSGTTQYF.